The 22 T cell receptor beta chains listed next were all sequenced from one sample in a study of Ad26.COV2.S vaccination and SARS-CoV-2 variants. Measured with immunoSEQ multiplex PCR; TCRdb has only the in-frame clones, and not every one. The data contain 250,000 to 300,000 clones, more than 75% of them seen just once; the ten biggest clones take up around 3%. The treatment denotes: around 19 received Ad26.COV2.S at low or high dose, single or two shots; 5 received placebo; per-sample allocation not given. Sample collection was performed on day 63 after the first vaccine or placebo injection. This material consisted of peripheral blood, taken in a trial of Ad26.COV2.S vaccine versus placebo. The source of these receptors is a person aged 18-60 years who received the Ad26.COV2.S COVID-19 vaccine or a placebo.

The chain uses TRBV5-1 and TRBJ1-5; D is ambiguous. Trimming stripped 0 bases from V and 6 bases from J, with 10 bases between. The germline gives CDR1 SGHRS, CDR2 YFSETQ. CDR3 length equals 14 residues. The CDR3 protein is CASSLALGSQPQHF. As DNA, the CDR3 is TGCGCCAGCAGCTTGGCCTTGGGGTCTCAGCCCCAGCATTTT.

The chain carries TRBV5-1 and TRBJ2-6; the D gene could be TRBD1 or TRBD2 (5 bases each). V shed 2 bases and J shed 2 bases, with 8 bases lying between them. Germline-derived CDR1 and CDR2 are SGHRS and YFSETQ. The CDR3 is 15 amino acids. The CDR3: CASSFEGPGANVLTF. The CDR3 DNA reads as TGCGCCAGCAGCTTTGAGGGGCCTGGGGCCAACGTCCTGACTTTC.

The chain is built from TRBV5-4 and TRBJ2-1; weak D call: TRBD2 (5 bases). Germline V lookup: CDR1 SGHNT, CDR2 YYREEE (reference sequence). The CDR3 covers 12 residues. With 4 bases removed from V and 6 bases from J, the gap between germline ends came to 8 bases. Written as DNA, the CDR3 is TGTGCCAGCAGCCTGGACTTCAATGAGCAGTTCTTC. This codes for CASSLDFNEQFF.

This clone turned up a few times. The J gene is TRBJ2-1, the V gene TRBV27, with 7 bases fitting TRBD1. The CDR3 runs to 12 residues. Germline V CDR1 and CDR2: MNHEY, SMNVEV (reference sequence). The V segment lost 5 bases and the J segment 12 bases; nucleotides outside the gene matches: 7. CDR3: CASSNSRQGQFF. CDR3 bases: TGTGCCAGCAGTAACTCTCGACAGGGGCAGTTCTTC.

For the CDR3, the DNA is TGCGCCAGCACCAAGTCGGGACAGCGTAACTATGGCTACACCTTC. Translating gives CASTKSGQRNYGYTF. The chain combines TRBV5-1 with TRBJ1-2; 7 nucleotides align to TRBD1. Trimming at V came to 6 bases and at J to 1 base, leaving 9 bases not matched to a gene. Germline assignment: CDR1 SGHRS and CDR2 YFSETQ. The CDR3 sequence is 15 residues long. Variable domain in full (rest from reference TRBV5-1 and TRBJ1-2): KAGVTQTPRYLIKTRGQQVTLSCSPISGHRSVSWYQQTPGQGLQFLFEYFSETQRNKGNFPGRFSGRQFSNSRSEMNVSTLELGDSALYLCASTKSGQRNYGYTFGSGTRLTVV.

There are a few counts of this clone. This chain connects TRBV4-2 to TRBJ2-7, with D maybe TRBD1 (6 bases). The CDR3 sequence is 18 residues long. CDR1 LGHNA and CDR2 YNFKEQ come from the germline V gene. Trimming pared 4 bases from V and 3 bases from J, leaving 25 bases between. CDR3 sequence (DNA): TGTGCCAGCAGCCTACGTTTAGGAGCCGGACAGCAGTACTACGAGCAGTACTTC. It is translated as CASSLRLGAGQQYYEQYF.

This rearrangement joins TRBV10-1 to TRBJ1-3, with 8 bases identical to TRBD1. Germline lookup yields CDR1 WNHNN and CDR2 SYGVQD (reference sequence). J lost 2 bases, V lost 6 bases, and 6 bases had no gene match. The CDR3 loop spans 15 amino acids. Written as DNA, the CDR3 is TGCGCCAGCAGCACGGGACAGGTCACTGGAAACACCATATATTTT. Its translation is CASSTGQVTGNTIYF.

The J gene is TRBJ1-2, the V gene TRBV5-1; D gene unclear. Between the trimmed V and J ends, which lost 0 bases and 6 bases, there was a span of 6 bases. Germline CDR1 is SGHRS and CDR2 is YFSETQ. The CDR3 extends over 12 amino acids. In DNA form, the CDR3 reads TGCGCCAGCAGCTTGGTATCGGATGGCTACACCTTC. Residues: CASSLVSDGYTF.

The table lists this clone with a few counts. This chain connects TRBV6-5 to TRBJ1-1, with D possibly matching TRBD1 (6 bases). Between the trimmed V and J ends, which lost 7 bases and 0 bases, there was a span of 12 bases. The CDR3 is 14 amino acids. Germline CDR1 is MNHEY and CDR2 is SVGAGI. CDR3 amino acids: CASNNRDMNTEAFF. In nucleotides, the CDR3 is TGTGCCAGCAACAACAGGGATATGAACACTGAAGCTTTCTTT.

The chain recombines TRBV2 with TRBJ2-5, with 7 bases that match TRBD2. The V segment lost 7 bases and the J segment 4 bases; nucleotides outside the gene matches: 15. This CDR3 is built from 16 residues. Germline CDR1 is SNHLY and CDR2 is FYNNEI. The CDR3 DNA reads as TGTGCCAGCATAACGGTCCCCAGCGGGGTTTTAGAGACCCAGTACTTC. Its translation: CASITVPSGVLETQYF. Complete variable domain (other parts from reference TRBV2 and TRBJ2-5): EPEVTQTPSHQVTQMGQEVILRCVPISNHLYFYWYRQILGQKVEFLVSFYNNEISEKSEIFDDQFSVERPDGSNFTLKIRSTKLEDSAMYFCASITVPSGVLETQYFGPGTRLLVL.

This chain uses TRBV19 with TRBJ2-7; D may match TRBD1 or TRBD2 (5 bases each). In germline, CDR1 is LNHDA, CDR2 SQIVND (reference sequence). The CDR3 covers 14 residues. With 6 bases removed from V and 6 bases from J, the gap between germline ends came to 18 bases. CDR3 residues: CASSREGVLGEQYF. CDR3 sequence (DNA): TGTGCCAGTAGCCGGGAAGGGGTGTTGGGCGAGCAGTACTTC.

V and J are TRBV6-5 and TRBJ2-1, with 9 bases fitting TRBD2. Germline CDR1 is MNHEY and CDR2 is SVGAGI. With V trimmed by 2 bases and J by 9 bases, 5 bases remained unmatched. This CDR3 is 14 amino acids long. The CDR3 DNA follows: TGTGCCAGCAGTTACGGTAGCGGGAGTGCTGAGCAGTTCTTC. Amino acid sequence: CASSYGSGSAEQFF.

This chain uses TRBV5-1 with TRBJ2-3; TRBD1 matches 7 bases. Looked up from germline, CDR1 is SGHRS and CDR2 is YFSETQ. The CDR3 runs to 15 residues. Trimming took 3 bases from V and 5 from J; bases not matched to a gene: 9. The CDR3 here is CASSSLTGVGDTQYF. Here the CDR3 DNA reads TGCGCCAGCAGCTCCCTTACAGGGGTGGGAGATACGCAGTATTTT.

J is TRBJ2-2 and V is TRBV6-2 or TRBV6-3, with D maybe TRBD1 (6 bases). The CDR3 totals 16 residues. Germline CDR1 reads MNHEY; CDR2 reads SVGEGT. Trimming stripped 7 bases from V and 0 bases from J, with 15 bases between. The CDR3 is CASNPPQGSNTGELFF. The CDR3 DNA reads as TGTGCCAGCAACCCTCCCCAGGGGTCGAACACCGGGGAGCTGTTTTTT.

V gene TRBV29-1 combines with J gene TRBJ2-1; D may be TRBD1 (6 bases). From germline, CDR1 is SQVTM and CDR2 ANQGSEA. The CDR3 loop spans 14 amino acids. V gave up 6 bases and J gave up 6 bases, with 18 bases separating them. The CDR3 region is CSVQTGSMANEQFF. As DNA, the CDR3 is TGCAGCGTACAGACAGGATCCATGGCCAATGAGCAGTTCTTC.

The table lists this clone with a count of one. The chain employs TRBV25-1 and TRBJ2-3; no clear D gene. Germline V lookup: CDR1 MGHDK, CDR2 SYGVNS. Trimming left V 5 bases short and J 4 bases short, with 7 bases between. This CDR3 region has 12 residues. CDR3 bases: TGTGCCAGCAGTCCCGGTGCAGATACGCAGTATTTT. Its translation: CASSPGADTQYF.

The chain recombines TRBV7-2 with TRBJ2-3; 15 positions agree with TRBD2. Trimming at V came to 5 bases and at J to 4 bases, leaving 13 bases not matched to a gene. The V gene's germline CDR1 is SGHTA and CDR2 FQGNSA. CDR3 length: 19 residues. DNA for the CDR3: TGTGCCAGCAGCCCCGGTGGACTAGCGGGGGGGCGGGTCGCAGATACGCAGTATTTT. It specifies CASSPGGLAGGRVADTQYF.

The chain employs TRBV4-3 and TRBJ2-3, with no clear D. Trimming stripped 0 bases from V and 0 bases from J, with 7 bases between. Germline lookup yields CDR1 LGHNA and CDR2 YSLEER. The CDR3 length is 15 residues. CDR3 nucleotides: TGCGCCAGCAGCCAAGATATTCGGAGCACAGATACGCAGTATTTT. It translates to CASSQDIRSTDTQYF.

The chain links TRBV9 to TRBJ1-1, with D unresolved. This CDR3 is built from 13 residues. The V gene lost 0 bases and the J gene lost 3 bases, with 6 bases spanning the gap. Germline V gene data show CDR1 as SGDLS and CDR2 as YYNGEE. The CDR3 is CASSVAADTEAFF. The CDR3 DNA reads as TGTGCCAGCAGCGTAGCGGCAGACACTGAAGCTTTCTTT.

The chain uses TRBV6-1 and TRBJ2-2, with D unresolved. Germline V gene sequence: CDR1 MNHNS, CDR2 SASEGT. The CDR3 is made up of 14 amino acids. The V end was cut by 3 bases, the J end by 7 bases, with 12 bases between. In nucleotides, the CDR3 is TGTGCCAGCAGTGATTTGGGTGTAGGCGGGGAGCTGTTTTTT. Protein sequence: CASSDLGVGGELFF.

This clone has only a few counts. V gene TRBV5-6 combines with J gene TRBJ1-2, with D possibly TRBD1 on 5 matching bases. Germline assignment: CDR1 SGHDT and CDR2 YYEEEE. CDR3 length: 12 amino acids. Trimming took 3 bases from V and 4 from J, leaving 7 bases between them. As DNA, the CDR3 is TGTGCCAGCAGCTCAGGGACCTATGGCTACACCTTC. It encodes CASSSGTYGYTF.

About this clone: The junction departs from germline at one end; a sequencing error may be responsible. The V gene is TRBV5-1, the J gene TRBJ2-3; 10 bases map to TRBD2. In germline, CDR1 is SGHRS, CDR2 YFSETQ. This CDR3 has 16 amino acids. The CDR3 nucleotides read TGCGCCAGCAGGAATCGAGCGGGAGGGGTCACAAATACGCAGTATTTT. It translates to CASRNRAGGVTNTQYF.